The 25 T cell receptor beta chains below all came from one sample that was sequenced in a study of shared clonotypes between healthy human individuals. Profiled with immunoSEQ multiplex PCR; TCRdb holds only in-frame clones, not every one. The data show millions of clones, roughly 96% seen once. The sample consisted of naive CD4+ T cells sorted from blood. Sample subset: CD45RA+ positively selected. The receptors derive from a man aged 18 to 30 in good health.

The chain uses TRBV30 and TRBJ2-7; D gene uncertain. Trimming shortened V by 2 bases and J by 3 bases, and 11 bases separated the two germline ends. The germline gives CDR1 GTSNPN, CDR2 SVGIG (reference sequence). The CDR3 has 13 amino acids. The CDR3 coding sequence is TGTGCCTGGAGTTTCCAGGACGTCTACGAGCAGTACTTC. Its translation: CAWSFQDVYEQYF.

CDR3 in DNA: TGCAGCGGGACAGGGGGCGGGAATGAGCAGTTCTTC. Translation: CSGTGGGNEQFF. V is TRBV29-1 and J is TRBJ2-1, with 11 nucleotides matching TRBD1. In germline, CDR1 is SQVTM, CDR2 ANQGSEA. J was trimmed by 7 bases and V by 7 bases; bases with no gene match: 3. This CDR3 spans 12 amino acids.

The chain carries TRBV18 and TRBJ1-5; 8 bases line up with TRBD1. The CDR3 runs to 14 residues. The germline V gene encodes CDR1 KGHSH and CDR2 LQKENI. J lost 3 bases, V lost 4 bases, and 2 bases had no gene match. The CDR3 sequence is CASSQTGDNQPQHF. DNA of the CDR3: TGTGCCAGCTCACAGACAGGGGACAATCAGCCCCAGCATTTT.

This sequence joins TRBV5-6 and TRBJ2-3; TRBD2 matches 11 bases. The CDR3 loop spans 16 amino acids. The junction had 9 bases not matched to a gene; V was cut back by 3 bases and J by 6 bases. The germline CDR1 and CDR2 sequences are SGHDT and YYEEEE. In DNA form, the CDR3 reads TGTGCCAGCAGCTCCCGCAATAGCGGGGGGGCGGATACGCAGTATTTT. Translated, it gives CASSSRNSGGADTQYF.

Only one count was recorded for this clone. The chain couples TRBV5-1 to TRBJ2-3; 11 bases map to TRBD1. Per germline, CDR1 SGHRS and CDR2 YFSETQ. Trimming at V came to 3 bases and at J to 3 bases, leaving 6 bases not matched to a gene. The CDR3 has 16 residues. CDR3 sequence (DNA): TGCGCCAGCAGCTCCCGGACAGGGGGCGCAACAGATACGCAGTATTTT. Protein sequence: CASSSRTGGATDTQYF.

The chain uses TRBV5-4 and TRBJ2-5, with D unclear. V was clipped by 1 base and J by 0 bases, with 7 bases between them. The CDR3 is made up of 14 amino acids. Looked up from germline, CDR1 is SGHNT and CDR2 is YYREEE (reference sequence). In DNA, the CDR3 is TGTGCCAGCAGCTTGAGGATAGACCAAGAGACCCAGTACTTC. Translated, it gives CASSLRIDQETQYF.

This chain joins TRBV7-2 and TRBJ1-1; D gene unclear. CDR1 and CDR2 from the germline V gene are SGHTA and FQGNSA. CDR3 length equals 12 residues. Between the trimmed V and J ends, which lost 4 bases and 7 bases, there was a span of 10 bases. CDR3 DNA sequence: TGTGCCAGCAGCTCGGACGGGATTGAAGCTTTCTTT. Translation gives CASSSDGIEAFF.

This clone was seen only a few times. CDR3 protein: CASSSPNQETQYF. CDR3 bases: TGTGCCAGCAGCTCCCCCAACCAAGAGACCCAGTACTTC. The chain is built from TRBV5-4 and TRBJ2-5; D not certain. CDR3 length equals 13 residues. Germline loops: CDR1 SGHNT, CDR2 YYREEE (reference sequence). Trimming pared 3 bases from V and 0 bases from J, leaving 6 bases between.

The V and J genes are TRBV27 and TRBJ1-2, with D possibly matching TRBD1 (5 bases). Germline CDR1 reads MNHEY; CDR2 reads SMNVEV (reference sequence). The CDR3 contains 14 residues. Trimming removed 5 bases from V and 0 bases from J, with 10 bases in between. CDR3 DNA: TGTGCCAGCAGTCCCGTAGGGGCTAACTATGGCTACACCTTC. Translated, it gives CASSPVGANYGYTF.

The rearrangement uses TRBV6-1 and TRBJ1-4; tentatively, D is TRBD1 (5 bases). V was clipped by 1 base and J by 9 bases, with 6 bases between them. This CDR3 is built from 12 residues. Germline V lookup: CDR1 MNHNS, CDR2 SASEGT. DNA of the CDR3: TGTGCCAGCAGTGAAGTGGGACAAAAACTGTTTTTT. This codes for CASSEVGQKLFF.

V and J are TRBV6-6 and TRBJ1-5, with 9 bases lining up with TRBD1. V was pared by 2 bases and J by 2 bases, with 4 bases of the junction left unmatched. This CDR3 has 16 amino acids. Germline CDR1 is MNHNY and CDR2 is SVGAGI (reference sequence). The chain's CDR3 is CASSYPGQGRNQPQHF. The CDR3, as DNA: TGTGCCAGCAGTTACCCGGGACAGGGCCGCAATCAGCCCCAGCATTTT.

On this clone: The same CDR3 also results from other DNA sequences found in this sample. The chain joins TRBV5-1 to TRBJ2-6, with 11 bases lining up with TRBD1. CDR3 length equals 18 residues. The trim removed 3 bases at V and 0 bases at J, leaving 5 bases unmatched. Germline assignment: CDR1 SGHRS and CDR2 YFSETQ. The CDR3 loop is CASSSGQGAISGANVLTF. CDR3 coding DNA: TGCGCCAGCAGCTCCGGACAGGGGGCCATCTCTGGGGCCAACGTCCTGACTTTC.

CDR3 in DNA: TGTGCCAGCAGCCCGGGCCCGGGAGGGTACGAGCAGTACTTC. Translated, it gives CASSPGPGGYEQYF. The chain links TRBV13 to TRBJ2-7, with 8 nucleotides matching TRBD2. CDR1 PRHDT and CDR2 FYEKMQ come from the germline V gene (reference sequence). This CDR3 contains 14 residues. Trimming removed 5 bases from V and 4 bases from J; junction bases left unmatched: 7.

The rearrangement joins TRBV5-1 to TRBJ2-7, with 8 nucleotides matching TRBD2. CDR1 SGHRS and CDR2 YFSETQ come from the germline V gene. This CDR3 is 15 amino acids long. Losses at the gene ends were 4 bases for V and 1 base for J; bases not matched to a gene: 7. The DNA for the CDR3 is TGCGCCAGCAGCGGAAGCGGGGGCCCTTCCTACGAGCAGTACTTC. As protein: CASSGSGGPSYEQYF.

The rearrangement links TRBV11-1 to TRBJ1-1; D unclear. With 1 base removed from V and 6 bases from J, the gap between germline ends came to 15 bases. CDR3 length: 15 amino acids. CDR1 and CDR2 from the germline V gene are SGHAT and FQDESV (reference sequence). In nucleotides, the CDR3 is TGTGCCAGCAGCTTAGGTGACCGGGATATCGCTGAAGCTTTCTTT. Translation: CASSLGDRDIAEAFF. Based on the CDR3 plus reference TRBV11-1 and TRBJ1-1, the full variable domain is EAEVAQSPRYKITEKSQAVAFWCDPISGHATLYWYRQILGQGPELLVQFQDESVVDDSQLPKDRFSAERLKGVDSTLKIQPAELGDSAMYLCASSLGDRDIAEAFFGQGTRLTVV.

V and J are TRBV27 and TRBJ2-1, with TRBD1 matching over 9 bases. Germline loops: CDR1 MNHEY, CDR2 SMNVEV (reference sequence). The CDR3 runs 15 residues. After removal of 8 bases from V and 5 bases from J, the junction contained 10 bases not matched to a gene. CDR3 sequence (DNA): TGTGCCAGCCGCCCCGGGACAGGGTGGGACAATGAGCAGTTCTTC. Amino acid sequence: CASRPGTGWDNEQFF.

The gene calls are TRBV6-1 and TRBJ2-4; TRBD1 is a possible D gene (5 bases). The germline gives CDR1 MNHNS, CDR2 SASEGT. The CDR3 spans 13 residues. V dropped 1 base and J dropped 9 bases, with 10 bases sitting between them. The CDR3 coding sequence is TGTGCCAGCAGTGAAGTAGGGGTTGGCATTCAGTACTTC. This encodes CASSEVGVGIQYF.

The CDR3 bases are TGTGCCAGCAGCTTGATTGAGGGCCGGGGTGAGCAGTTCTTC. This codes for CASSLIEGRGEQFF. The chain carries TRBV7-2 and TRBJ2-1, with D tentatively TRBD2 (5 bases). The V end lost 3 bases, the J end lost 9 bases, and 15 bases lay between the germline ends. CDR1 SGHTA and CDR2 FQGNSA come from the germline V gene. There are 14 residues in the CDR3. The whole variable domain, remainder taken from reference TRBV7-2 and TRBJ2-1, is GAGVSQSPSNKVTEKGKDVELRCDPISGHTALYWYRQSLGQGLEFLIYFQGNSAPDKSGLPSDRFSAERTGGSVSTLTIQRTQQEDSAVYLCASSLIEGRGEQFFGPGTRLTVL.

The chain carries TRBV19 and TRBJ2-7; weak D call: TRBD1 (5 bases). The CDR3 totals 12 residues. V lost 4 bases and J lost 6, with 10 bases in between. CDR1 LNHDA and CDR2 SQIVND come from the germline V gene (reference sequence). CDR3 region: CASSNGHTEQYF. The CDR3 nucleotides read TGTGCCAGTAGTAACGGACATACCGAGCAGTACTTC. Complete variable domain (other parts from reference TRBV19 and TRBJ2-7): DGGITQSPKYLFRKEGQNVTLSCEQNLNHDAMYWYRQDPGQGLRLIYYSQIVNDFQKGDIAEGYSVSREKKESFPLTVTSAQKNPTAFYLCASSNGHTEQYFGPGTRLTVT.

The sample holds one count of this clone. The chain has TRBV14 and TRBJ2-7; TRBD1 matches 11 bases. J lost 6 bases, V lost 4 bases, and 5 bases had no gene match. Germline CDR1 and CDR2: SGHDN and FVKESK. The CDR3 has 14 amino acids. In DNA, the CDR3 is TGTGCCAGCAGCCGGCGTGGGACAGGGGGCGAGCAGTACTTC. This sequence encodes CASSRRGTGGEQYF.

V is TRBV27 and J is TRBJ1-5; D remains unclear. This CDR3 contains 14 residues. The germline gives CDR1 MNHEY, CDR2 SMNVEV (reference sequence). Trimming left V 2 bases short and J 5 bases short, with 10 bases between. The CDR3 protein is CASSLRGWDQPQHF. The DNA of the CDR3 is TGTGCCAGCAGTTTAAGAGGGTGGGATCAGCCCCAGCATTTT.

The chain couples TRBV5-1 to TRBJ2-5, with D perhaps TRBD2 (6 bases). Germline CDR1 reads SGHRS; CDR2 reads YFSETQ. The ends were cut back, 4 bases at V and 5 bases at J, with 18 bases in the middle. The CDR3 loop spans 15 amino acids. Written as DNA, the CDR3 is TGCGCCAGCAGCCCCGGACCCGGTCGGGGGGAGACCCAGTACTTC. The encoded protein is CASSPGPGRGETQYF. The full variable domain, with the rest looked up from reference TRBV5-1 and TRBJ2-5, is KAGVTQTPRYLIKTRGQQVTLSCSPISGHRSVSWYQQTPGQGLQFLFEYFSETQRNKGNFPGRFSGRQFSNSRSEMNVSTLELGDSALYLCASSPGPGRGETQYFGPGTRLLVL.

The CDR3: CSAAGVGGAQYF. CDR3 nucleotides: TGCAGCGCCGCCGGAGTCGGGGGGGCCCAGTACTTC. J is TRBJ2-5 and V is TRBV29-1; the match to TRBD2 covers 8 bases. The V gene's germline CDR1 is SQVTM and CDR2 ANQGSEA. J gave up 9 bases and V 7 bases, and 10 bases lay outside the gene matches. The CDR3 totals 12 residues. The full variable domain, in which reference TRBV29-1 and TRBJ2-5 provide the parts outside the CDR3, is SAVISQKPSRDICQRGTSLTIQCQVDSQVTMMFWYRQQPGQSLTLIATANQGSEATYESGFVIDKFPISRPNLTFSTLTVSNMSPEDSSIYLCSAAGVGGAQYFGPGTRLLVL.

The CDR3 DNA reads as TGTGCCAGCTCCCCGACAGGGGACCTCTCCTACGAGCAGTACTTC. Protein: CASSPTGDLSYEQYF. This rearrangement joins TRBV18 to TRBJ2-7, with 8 bases lining up with TRBD1. The V segment lost 6 bases and the J segment 0 bases; nucleotides outside the gene matches: 7. Germline CDR1 and CDR2: KGHSH and LQKENI. This CDR3 contains 15 residues.

The V gene is TRBV18, the J gene TRBJ2-5; D is unclear. Trimming removed 0 bases at V and 4 bases at J, with 6 bases between. This CDR3 is 13 amino acids long. In germline, CDR1 is KGHSH, CDR2 LQKENI. The CDR3 nucleotides read TGTGCCAGCTCACCACCGGGCCCAGAGACCCAGTACTTC. This sequence encodes CASSPPGPETQYF.